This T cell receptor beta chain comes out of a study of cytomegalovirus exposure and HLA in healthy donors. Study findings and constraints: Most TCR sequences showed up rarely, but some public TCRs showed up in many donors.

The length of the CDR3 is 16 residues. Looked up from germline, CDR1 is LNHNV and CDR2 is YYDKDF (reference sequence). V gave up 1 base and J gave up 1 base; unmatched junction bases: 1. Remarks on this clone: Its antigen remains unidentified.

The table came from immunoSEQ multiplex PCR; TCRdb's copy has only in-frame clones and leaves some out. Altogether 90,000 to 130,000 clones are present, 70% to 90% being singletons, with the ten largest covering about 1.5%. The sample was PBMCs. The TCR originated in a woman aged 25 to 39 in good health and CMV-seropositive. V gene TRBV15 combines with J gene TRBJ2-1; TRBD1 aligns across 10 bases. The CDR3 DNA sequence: TGTGCCACCAGCAGAGGGACAGGGGGGTCCTACAATGAGCAGTTCTTC. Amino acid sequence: CATSRGTGGSYNEQFF. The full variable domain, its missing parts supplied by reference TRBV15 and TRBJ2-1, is DAMVIQNPRYQVTQFGKPVTLSCSQTLNHNVMYWYQQKSSQAPKLLFHYYDKDFNNEADTPDNFQSRRPNTSFCFLDIRSPGLGDTAMYLCATSRGTGGSYNEQFFGPGTRLTVL.